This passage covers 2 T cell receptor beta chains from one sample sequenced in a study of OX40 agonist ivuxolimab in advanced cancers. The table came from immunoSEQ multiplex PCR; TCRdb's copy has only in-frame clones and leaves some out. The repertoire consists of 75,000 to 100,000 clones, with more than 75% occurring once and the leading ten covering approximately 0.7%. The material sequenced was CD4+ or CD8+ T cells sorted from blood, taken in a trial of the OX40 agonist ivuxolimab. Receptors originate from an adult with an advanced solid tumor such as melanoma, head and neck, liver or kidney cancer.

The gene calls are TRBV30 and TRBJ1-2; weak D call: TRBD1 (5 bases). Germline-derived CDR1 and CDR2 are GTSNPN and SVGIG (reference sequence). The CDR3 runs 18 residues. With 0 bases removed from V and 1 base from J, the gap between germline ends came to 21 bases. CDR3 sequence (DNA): TGTGCCTGGAGTGTACCGCGGGGGAAGGTGGAGCGTAACTATGGCTACACCTTC. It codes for CAWSVPRGKVERNYGYTF.

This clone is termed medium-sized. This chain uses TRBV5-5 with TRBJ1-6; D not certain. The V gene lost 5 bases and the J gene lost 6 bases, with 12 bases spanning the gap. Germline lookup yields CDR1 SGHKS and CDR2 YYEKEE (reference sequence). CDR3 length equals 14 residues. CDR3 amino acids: CASRYSGFNSPLHF. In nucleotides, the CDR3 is TGTGCCAGCAGGTATTCGGGCTTTAATTCACCCCTCCACTTT.